This T cell receptor (beta chain) was recovered during a study of PD-1 blockade in classical Hodgkin lymphoma. Findings and limits, study-wide: There remain no defined causes for the repertoire differences, which possibly reflect disease activity or prior therapy. Reports indicated that newly diagnosed patients had lower baseline TCR diversity than healthy donors did.

Generated by immunoSEQ multiplex PCR, the TCRdb table keeps only in-frame clones and is missing some. The sample holds tens of thousands of clones, more than 75% seen once. Brentuximab vedotin exposure varied among the patients, all of whom had relapsed after autologous stem cell transplantation. Germline values: CDR1 SEHNR, CDR2 FQNEAQ (reference sequence). The CDR3 extends over 15 amino acids. The V gene end was trimmed by 3 bases and the J gene end by 5 bases; junction bases not matched to a gene: 9. The sample holds a few counts of this clone. Its specificity is unknown. This material consisted of peripheral blood mononuclear cells (PBMCs), taken before the second cycle of nivolumab. The receptor was isolated from a human donor with classical Hodgkin lymphoma. The J gene is TRBJ2-5, the V gene TRBV7-9; 7 bases are a match to TRBD2. CDR3 bases: TGTGCCAGCAGCTTCCGCCAGGCGCGGGGGGAGACCCAGTACTTC. It specifies CASSFRQARGETQYF.